This T cell receptor (beta chain) was recorded in a study of siplizumab effects on memory and regulatory T cells. Whole-study results and caveats: With siplizumab, cumulative frequency of CD4+ memory-derived alloreactive sequences dropped significantly. The study did not confirm that proliferating Tregs from siplizumab cultures were suppressive.

Sequencing was performed with immunoSEQ multiplex PCR; in TCRdb, only in-frame clones are kept and a portion is missing. The sample shows tens of thousands of clones, roughly 84% of them seen only once. The CDR3 is made up of 15 amino acids. Germline trimming cut 6 bases from V and 3 bases from J; bases unmatched to any gene: 7. Germline V lookup: CDR1 MDHEN, CDR2 SYDVKM. With respect to this clone: Its antigen is still unknown.

The source is a human donor in good health. The sequenced material came from naive CD8+ T cells sorted from blood. The genes are TRBV28 and TRBJ2-7, with 11 bases fitting TRBD1. The CDR3 nucleotides read TGTGCCAGCAGCCAAGGACAGGGGGCTCTCTACGAGCAGTACTTC. Translation: CASSQGQGALYEQYF.